These 18 T cell receptor beta chains originate from one sample sequenced in a study of T cells in Graves' hyperthyroidism and ophthalmopathy. Amplification of TCR beta CDR3 regions was performed using RNA transcripts as template. The HTBI set primed first-round TCR CDR3 RT-PCR. TCRdb reprocessed the multiplex PCR reads via MiXCR and lists one record per CDR3 protein. The profile shows roughly 400,000 distinct CDR3 sequences, 15% to 18% of them singletons. Specimen: blood. These receptors all come from a young woman with Graves' hyperthyroidism that later progressed to Graves' ophthalmopathy.

The V call is TRBV6-2 or TRBV6-3, the J call TRBJ2-7, with TRBD2 as a possible D gene (6 bases). CDR1 and CDR2 (germline): MNHEY, SVGEGT. The CDR3 consists of 14 residues. Trimming removed 7 bases from V and 1 base from J, with 14 bases in between. The CDR3 here is CASTRGRGSYEQYF. CDR3 sequence (DNA): TGTGCCAGCACCCGGGGACGGGGGTCCTACGAGCAGTACTTC.

This clonotype was picked up many times. The DNA for the CDR3 is TGTGCCAGCAGTTTTCGCAGGCTGGGGTTGACCCAGCATTTT. Translation gives CASSFRRLGLTQHF. The gene calls are TRBV28 and TRBJ1-5, with D unresolved. Germline-derived CDR1 and CDR2 are MDHEN and SYDVKM. Trimming took 3 bases from V and 11 from J, leaving 17 bases between them. The CDR3 has 14 residues.

This clonotype has a single count. The chain recombines TRBV19 with TRBJ2-7; the match to TRBD1 covers 7 bases. Trimming took 2 bases from V and 2 from J; bases not matched to a gene: 0. The CDR3 extends over 13 amino acids. The germline V gene encodes CDR1 LNHDA and CDR2 SQIVND (reference sequence). CDR3 region: CASSITGAYEQYF. CDR3 DNA sequence: TGTGCCAGTAGTATAACAGGGGCCTACGAGCAGTACTTC. The entire variable domain, with the rest obtained from reference TRBV19 and TRBJ2-7, is as follows: DGGITQSPKYLFRKEGQNVTLSCEQNLNHDAMYWYRQDPGQGLRLIYYSQIVNDFQKGDIAEGYSVSREKKESFPLTVTSAQKNPTAFYLCASSITGAYEQYFGPGTRLTVT.

This clonotype was found many times. This rearrangement joins TRBV28 to TRBJ2-7; 13 bases fit TRBD2. The CDR3 loop spans 17 amino acids. Trimming cost V 2 bases and J 2 bases; bases outside gene matches: 6. Germline V gene lookup returns CDR1 MDHEN and CDR2 SYDVKM. In DNA, the CDR3 is TGTGCCAGCAGTTTACCCGTAGGACTAGCGGGAGCCTACGAGCAGTACTTC. This translates into CASSLPVGLAGAYEQYF.

This clonotype was observed at least ten times. This chain's CDR3 is CASSFFGRSNTEAFF. The CDR3 DNA is TGTGCCAGCAGTTTTTTTGGCCGTAGCAACACTGAAGCTTTCTTT. The chain couples TRBV2 to TRBJ1-1; no reliable D call. Germline CDR1 SNHLY, CDR2 FYNNEI. CDR3 length: 15 residues. Trimming pared 5 bases from V and 2 bases from J, leaving 15 bases between.

There are many counts of this clonotype. The chain couples TRBV5-1 to TRBJ2-1; tentatively, D is TRBD1 (5 bases). There are 14 residues in the CDR3. V was shortened by 0 bases and J by 1 base, with 5 bases between the two germline ends. Germline values: CDR1 SGHRS, CDR2 YFSETQ. CDR3 region: CASSLGQSYNEQFF. For the CDR3, the DNA is TGCGCCAGCAGCTTGGGACAGTCCTACAATGAGCAGTTCTTC.

This clonotype occurred once. The chain joins TRBV29-1 to TRBJ2-6; TRBD1 is a possible D gene (6 bases). The germline V gene encodes CDR1 SQVTM and CDR2 ANQGSEA. CDR3 size: 10 residues. V lost 4 bases and J 11 bases, leaving 6 bases between the germline ends. CDR3 in DNA: TGCAGCGTTGGGACAGACGTCCTGACTTTC. Its protein product is CSVGTDVLTF.

The rearrangement uses TRBV20-1 and TRBJ2-7; a weak D match, TRBD1 (6 bases). V lost 5 bases, J lost 5 bases, and 22 bases lay in between. The CDR3 consists of 15 residues. Germline V CDR1 and CDR2: DFQATT, SNEGSKA (reference sequence). The CDR3 DNA reads TGCAGTGCTGAAGCGATGGACAGATCCCTCGACGAGCAGTACTTC. Protein product: CSAEAMDRSLDEQYF.

In its sample, this clonotype was seen a few times. The chain uses TRBV19 and TRBJ2-7, with 8 bases fitting TRBD2. CDR3 length equals 18 residues. The junction had 10 bases not matched to a gene; V was cut back by 0 bases and J by 0 bases. Germline V CDR1 and CDR2: LNHDA, SQIVND (reference sequence). Here the CDR3 reads CASSIDPLSGKHSYEQYF. The DNA for the CDR3 is TGTGCCAGTAGTATAGATCCCCTTAGCGGGAAGCACTCCTACGAGCAGTACTTC.

This clonotype was counted ten times or more. The genes are TRBV3-1 and TRBJ2-1; 9 bases are a match to TRBD2. The junction had 10 bases not matched to a gene; V was cut back by 8 bases and J by 11 bases. CDR1 is LGHDT and CDR2 is YNNKEL in the germline V gene (reference sequence). The CDR3 contains 13 residues. The CDR3 here is CASQLAGRLKQFF. Here the CDR3 DNA reads TGTGCCAGCCAACTAGCGGGCCGTTTGAAGCAGTTCTTC.

The V call is TRBV10-3, the J call TRBJ2-7; either TRBD1 or TRBD2 may supply D (5 bases each). The V end lost 2 bases, the J end lost 4 bases, and 9 bases lay between the germline ends. CDR1 ENHRY and CDR2 SYGVKD come from the germline V gene. This CDR3 spans 13 amino acids. This CDR3 reads CAISETRGYEQYF. In DNA, the CDR3 is TGTGCCATCAGTGAGACTAGGGGATACGAGCAGTACTTC.

The table lists this clonotype with many counts. The chain has TRBV28 and TRBJ2-5; D gene ambiguous. V was cut by 4 bases and J by 2 bases, with 8 bases left in between. The germline V gene has CDR1 MDHEN and CDR2 SYDVKM. The CDR3 has 13 residues. The CDR3 reads CASSSGSQETQYF. DNA of the CDR3: TGTGCCAGCAGTTCCGGGTCGCAAGAGACCCAGTACTTC.

This clonotype was found many times. The chain couples TRBV2 to TRBJ2-7; 14 nucleotides line up with TRBD2. In germline, CDR1 is SNHLY, CDR2 FYNNEI. The J segment lost 2 bases and the V segment lost 6 bases, leaving 12 bases of the junction unmatched. This CDR3 is 18 amino acids long. The CDR3: CASRLRTSGRKDAYEQYF. The DNA for the CDR3 is TGTGCCAGCAGACTCCGGACTAGCGGGAGGAAGGACGCCTACGAGCAGTACTTC.

This clonotype was recorded many times. This chain uses TRBV6-5 with TRBJ2-2; TRBD2 matches at 12 bases. The CDR3 totals 18 residues. The J segment lost 4 bases and the V segment lost 0 bases, leaving 6 bases of the junction unmatched. Looked up from germline, CDR1 is MNHEY and CDR2 is SVGAGI. In DNA, the CDR3 is TGTGCCAGCAGTTACTCACTAGCGGGAGGTTTGGGCACCGGGGAGCTGTTTTTT. Amino acids: CASSYSLAGGLGTGELFF.

This clonotype appeared a few times. The gene calls are TRBV27 and TRBJ2-7; TRBD1 matches at 11 bases. V was clipped by 4 bases and J by 3 bases; unmatched bases: 8. The V gene's germline CDR1 is MNHEY and CDR2 SMNVEV (reference sequence). The CDR3 is 16 residues long. The CDR3 DNA reads as TGTGCCAGCAGTTACCGGGGACAGGGGGTTGACTACGAGCAGTACTTC. It codes for CASSYRGQGVDYEQYF.

This clonotype was detected ten times or more. DNA for the CDR3: TGTGCCAGCAGGTCCGGCGGGACAGGGGGCTACGAGCAGTACTTC. It specifies CASRSGGTGGYEQYF. This chain uses TRBV28 with TRBJ2-7; 11 bases agree with TRBD1. CDR3 length: 15 residues. Germline assignment: CDR1 MDHEN and CDR2 SYDVKM. Trimming at V came to 6 bases and at J to 3 bases, leaving 7 bases not matched to a gene.

Many counts were recorded for this clonotype. The chain has TRBV9 and TRBJ2-7, with TRBD2 as a possible D gene (6 bases). V lost 0 bases, J lost 4 bases, and 11 bases lay in between. There are 14 residues in the CDR3. The germline CDR1 and CDR2 sequences are SGDLS and YYNGEE. Written as DNA, the CDR3 is TGTGCCAGCAGCGTAGCGGGAGAGGGATACGAGCAGTACTTC. This sequence encodes CASSVAGEGYEQYF.

As for this clonotype: Being one base from a much bigger clone, this may be a read error. The chain recombines TRBV27 with TRBJ2-7, with D tentatively TRBD1 or TRBD2 (6 bases each). This CDR3 contains 15 residues. Germline assignment: CDR1 MNHEY and CDR2 SMNVEV (reference sequence). The CDR3 here is CTSSLRGRGVREQYF. The CDR3 region has the DNA TGTACCAGCAGTTTACGGGGGCGCGGGGTCCGCGAGCAGTACTTC.